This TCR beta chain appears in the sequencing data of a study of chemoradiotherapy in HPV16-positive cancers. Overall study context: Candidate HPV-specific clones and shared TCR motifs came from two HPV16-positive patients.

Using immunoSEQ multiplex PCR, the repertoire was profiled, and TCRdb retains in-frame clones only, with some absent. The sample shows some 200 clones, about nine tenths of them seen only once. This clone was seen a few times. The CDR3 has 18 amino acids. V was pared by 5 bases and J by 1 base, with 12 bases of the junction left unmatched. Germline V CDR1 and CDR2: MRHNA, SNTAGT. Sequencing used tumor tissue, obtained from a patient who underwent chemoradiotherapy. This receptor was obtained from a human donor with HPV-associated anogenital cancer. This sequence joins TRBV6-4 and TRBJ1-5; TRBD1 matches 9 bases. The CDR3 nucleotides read TGTGCCAGCAGTCCTCCCGGGGACAGGGAGGGGAGCAATCAGCCCCAGCATTTT. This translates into CASSPPGDREGSNQPQHF.